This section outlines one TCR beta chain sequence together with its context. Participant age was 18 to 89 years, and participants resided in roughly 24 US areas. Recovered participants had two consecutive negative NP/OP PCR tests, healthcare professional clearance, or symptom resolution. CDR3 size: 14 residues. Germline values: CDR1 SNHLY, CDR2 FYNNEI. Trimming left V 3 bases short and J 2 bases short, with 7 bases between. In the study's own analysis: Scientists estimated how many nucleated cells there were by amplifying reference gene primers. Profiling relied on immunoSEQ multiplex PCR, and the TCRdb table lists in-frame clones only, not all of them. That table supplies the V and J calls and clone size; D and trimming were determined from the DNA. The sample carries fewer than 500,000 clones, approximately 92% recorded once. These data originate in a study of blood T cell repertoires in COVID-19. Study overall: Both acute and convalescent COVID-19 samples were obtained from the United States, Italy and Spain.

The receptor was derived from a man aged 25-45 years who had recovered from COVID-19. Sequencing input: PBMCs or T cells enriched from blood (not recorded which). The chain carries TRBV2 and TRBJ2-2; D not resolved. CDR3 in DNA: TGTGCCAGCAGTGACCGGGTTAACACCGGGGAGCTGTTTTTT. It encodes CASSDRVNTGELFF.